This record covers a single TCR beta chain. What it recognizes is unknown. From genomic DNA, two-round multiplex PCR was used to amplify TCR beta CDR3. First-round PCR employed TRBV- and TRBJ-specific primers for each gene. The authors ran second-round PCR with universal primers. TCRdb re-called the multiplex PCR reads through MiXCR, storing one row per CDR3 protein. The sample includes more than 15,000 distinct CDR3 sequences, about 15% of them seen just once. Losses at the gene ends were 8 bases for V and 4 bases for J; bases not matched to a gene: 8. The CDR3 is made up of 14 amino acids. CDR1 is SEHNR and CDR2 is FQNEAQ in the germline V gene (reference sequence). This sample is drawn from a study of prognosis after radiotherapy for stage I lung cancer. Study at large: All non-small cell lung cancer patients were considered medically inoperable. Distant metastases after radiotherapy occurred in several patients at a median of about seven months; over 14 showed no significant progression. The study's findings and limits: Tumor specificity was not determined for the expanded TCR clones.

The chain couples TRBV7-9 to TRBJ2-7; 10 positions match TRBD2. The sequencing here drew on PBMCs, taken before or after stereotactic body radiation therapy (not recorded which). This clonotype was obtained from a donor over 45 with non-small cell lung cancer. In nucleotides, the CDR3 is TGTGCCAGCTCTGGGACTAGCGATCCGTACGAGCAGTACTTC. Translating gives CASSGTSDPYEQYF.